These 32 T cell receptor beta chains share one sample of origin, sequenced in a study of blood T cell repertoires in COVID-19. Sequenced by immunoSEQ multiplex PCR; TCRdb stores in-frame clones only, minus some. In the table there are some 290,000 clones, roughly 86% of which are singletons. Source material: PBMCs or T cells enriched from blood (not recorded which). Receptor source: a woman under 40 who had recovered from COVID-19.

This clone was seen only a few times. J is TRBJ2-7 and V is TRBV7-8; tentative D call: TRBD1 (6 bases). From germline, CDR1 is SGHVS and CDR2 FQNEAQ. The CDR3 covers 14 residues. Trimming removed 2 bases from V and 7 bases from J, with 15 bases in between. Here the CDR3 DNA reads TGTGCCAGCAGCTTACGGTCAGGGGTGGGGGAGCAGTACTTC. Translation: CASSLRSGVGEQYF.

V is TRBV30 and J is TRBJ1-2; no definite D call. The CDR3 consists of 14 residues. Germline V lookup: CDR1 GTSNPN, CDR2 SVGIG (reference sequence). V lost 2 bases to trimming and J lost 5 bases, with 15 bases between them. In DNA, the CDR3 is TGTGCCTGGAGTCCGGGATTAGCTGTGTATGGCTACACCTTC. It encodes CAWSPGLAVYGYTF.

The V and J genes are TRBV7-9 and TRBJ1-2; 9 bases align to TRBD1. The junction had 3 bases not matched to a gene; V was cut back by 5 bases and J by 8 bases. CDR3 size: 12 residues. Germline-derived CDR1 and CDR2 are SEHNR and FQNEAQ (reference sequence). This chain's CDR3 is CASSHGTGGYTF. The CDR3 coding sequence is TGTGCCAGCAGCCACGGGACAGGGGGCTACACCTTC.

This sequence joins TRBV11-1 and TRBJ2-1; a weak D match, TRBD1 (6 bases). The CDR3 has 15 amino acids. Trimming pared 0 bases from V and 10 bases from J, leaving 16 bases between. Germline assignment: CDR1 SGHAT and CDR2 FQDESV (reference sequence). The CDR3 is CASSLAYRETGEQFF. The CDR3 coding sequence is TGTGCCAGCAGCTTAGCCTACAGGGAAACAGGCGAGCAGTTCTTC.

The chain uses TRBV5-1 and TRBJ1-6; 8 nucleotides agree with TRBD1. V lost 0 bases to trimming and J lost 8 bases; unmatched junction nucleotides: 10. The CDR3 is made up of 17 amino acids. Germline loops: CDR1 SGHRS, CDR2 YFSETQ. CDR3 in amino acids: CASSLGSGGPIDSPLHF. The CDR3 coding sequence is TGCGCCAGCAGCTTGGGGTCAGGGGGCCCAATTGATTCACCCCTCCACTTT.

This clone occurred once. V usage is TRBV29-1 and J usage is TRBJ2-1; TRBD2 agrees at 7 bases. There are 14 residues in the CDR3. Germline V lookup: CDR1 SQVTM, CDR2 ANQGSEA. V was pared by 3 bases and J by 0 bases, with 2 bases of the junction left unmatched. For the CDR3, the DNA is TGCAGCGTTGATCTAGCGGTCTCCTACAATGAGCAGTTCTTC. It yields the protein CSVDLAVSYNEQFF.

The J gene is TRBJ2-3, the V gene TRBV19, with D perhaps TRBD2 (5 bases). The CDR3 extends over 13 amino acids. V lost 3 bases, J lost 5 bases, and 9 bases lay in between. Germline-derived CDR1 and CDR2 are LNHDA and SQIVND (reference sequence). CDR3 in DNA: TGTGCCAGTAGTATCCGCCGGGGAGATACGCAGTATTTT. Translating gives CASSIRRGDTQYF. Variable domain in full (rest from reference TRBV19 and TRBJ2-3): DGGITQSPKYLFRKEGQNVTLSCEQNLNHDAMYWYRQDPGQGLRLIYYSQIVNDFQKGDIAEGYSVSREKKESFPLTVTSAQKNPTAFYLCASSIRRGDTQYFGPGTRLTVL.

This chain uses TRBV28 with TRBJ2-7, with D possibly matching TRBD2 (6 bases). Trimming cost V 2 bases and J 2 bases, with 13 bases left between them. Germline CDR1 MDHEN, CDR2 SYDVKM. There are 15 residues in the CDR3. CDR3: CASSLGGKLTYEQYF. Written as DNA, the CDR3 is TGTGCCAGCAGTTTAGGAGGGAAACTAACCTACGAGCAGTACTTC.

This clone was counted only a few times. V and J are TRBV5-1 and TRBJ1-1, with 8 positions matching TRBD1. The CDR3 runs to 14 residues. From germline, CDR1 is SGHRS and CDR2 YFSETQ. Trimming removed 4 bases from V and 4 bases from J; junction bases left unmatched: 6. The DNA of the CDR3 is TGCGCCAGCAGCAAAAACACAGGGGGCACTGAAGCTTTCTTT. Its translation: CASSKNTGGTEAFF.

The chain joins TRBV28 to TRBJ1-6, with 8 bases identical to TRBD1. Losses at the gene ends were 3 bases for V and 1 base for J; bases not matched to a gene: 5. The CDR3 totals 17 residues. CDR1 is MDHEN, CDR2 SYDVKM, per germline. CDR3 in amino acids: CASSFRTGWSYNSPLHF. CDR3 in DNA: TGTGCCAGCAGTTTTCGGACAGGGTGGTCCTATAATTCACCCCTCCACTTT.

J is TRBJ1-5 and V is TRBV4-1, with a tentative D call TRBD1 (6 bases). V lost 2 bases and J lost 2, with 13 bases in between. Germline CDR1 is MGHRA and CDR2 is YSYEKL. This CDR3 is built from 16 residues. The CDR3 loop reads CASSQNPGVGNQPQHF. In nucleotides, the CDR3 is TGCGCCAGCAGCCAAAACCCAGGGGTCGGCAATCAGCCCCAGCATTTT.

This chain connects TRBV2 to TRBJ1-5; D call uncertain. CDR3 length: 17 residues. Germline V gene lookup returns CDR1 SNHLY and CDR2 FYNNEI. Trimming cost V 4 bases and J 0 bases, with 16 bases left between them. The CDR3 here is CASSVGHPRYSNQPQHF. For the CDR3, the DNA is TGTGCCAGCAGTGTGGGCCATCCGCGCTATAGCAATCAGCCCCAGCATTTT.

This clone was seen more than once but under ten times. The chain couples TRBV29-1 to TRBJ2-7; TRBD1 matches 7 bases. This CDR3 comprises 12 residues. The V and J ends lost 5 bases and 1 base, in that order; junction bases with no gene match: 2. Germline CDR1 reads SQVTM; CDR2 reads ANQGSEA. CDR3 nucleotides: TGCAGCGTTTTACAGGGGTCCTACGAGCAGTACTTC. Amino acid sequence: CSVLQGSYEQYF.

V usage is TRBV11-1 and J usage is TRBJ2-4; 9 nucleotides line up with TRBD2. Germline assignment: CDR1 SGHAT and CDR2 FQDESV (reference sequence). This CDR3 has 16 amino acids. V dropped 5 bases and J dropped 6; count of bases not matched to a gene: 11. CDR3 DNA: TGTGCCAGCAGCGGCGAACGTCTAGCGGGGTTAAACATTCAGTACTTC. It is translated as CASSGERLAGLNIQYF. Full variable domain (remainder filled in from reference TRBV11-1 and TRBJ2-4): EAEVAQSPRYKITEKSQAVAFWCDPISGHATLYWYRQILGQGPELLVQFQDESVVDDSQLPKDRFSAERLKGVDSTLKIQPAELGDSAMYLCASSGERLAGLNIQYFGAGTRLSVL.

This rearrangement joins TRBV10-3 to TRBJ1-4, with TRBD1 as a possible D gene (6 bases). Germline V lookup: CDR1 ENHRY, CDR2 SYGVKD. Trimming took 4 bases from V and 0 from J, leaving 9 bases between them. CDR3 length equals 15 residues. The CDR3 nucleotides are TGTGCCATCAGTGGAGGACAGACAACTAATGAAAAACTGTTTTTT. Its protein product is CAISGGQTTNEKLFF.

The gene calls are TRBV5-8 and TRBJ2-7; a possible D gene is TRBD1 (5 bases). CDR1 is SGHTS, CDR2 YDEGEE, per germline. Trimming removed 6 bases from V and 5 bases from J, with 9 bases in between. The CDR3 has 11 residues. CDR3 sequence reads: CASKAGNEQYF. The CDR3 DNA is TGTGCCAGCAAGGCAGGGAACGAGCAGTACTTC.

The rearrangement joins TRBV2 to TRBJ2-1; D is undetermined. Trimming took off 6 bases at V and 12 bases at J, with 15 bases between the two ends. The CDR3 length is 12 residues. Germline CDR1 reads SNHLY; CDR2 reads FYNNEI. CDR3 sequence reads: CASRESRWMQFF. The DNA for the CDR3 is TGTGCCAGCAGGGAATCTAGATGGATGCAGTTCTTC.

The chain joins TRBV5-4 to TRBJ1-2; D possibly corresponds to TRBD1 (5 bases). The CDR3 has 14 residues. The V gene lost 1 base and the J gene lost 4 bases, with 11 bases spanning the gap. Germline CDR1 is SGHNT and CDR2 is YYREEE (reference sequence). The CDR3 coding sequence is TGTGCCAGCAGCTTGTACAGGACCGGCTATGGCTACACCTTC. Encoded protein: CASSLYRTGYGYTF.

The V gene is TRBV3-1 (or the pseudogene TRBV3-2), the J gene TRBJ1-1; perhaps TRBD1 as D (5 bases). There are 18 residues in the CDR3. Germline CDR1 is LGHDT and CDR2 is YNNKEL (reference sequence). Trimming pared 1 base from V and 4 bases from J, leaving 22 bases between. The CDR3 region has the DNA TGTGCCAGCAGCCAAGCCATTGGGGCGTTAGGTTTAGTCACTGAAGCTTTCTTT. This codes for CASSQAIGALGLVTEAFF.

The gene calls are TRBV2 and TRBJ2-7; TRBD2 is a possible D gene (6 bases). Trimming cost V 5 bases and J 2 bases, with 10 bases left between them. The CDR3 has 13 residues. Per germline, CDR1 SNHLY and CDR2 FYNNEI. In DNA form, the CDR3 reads TGTGCCAGCAGTCCGCGGGGTACCTACGAGCAGTACTTC. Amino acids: CASSPRGTYEQYF.

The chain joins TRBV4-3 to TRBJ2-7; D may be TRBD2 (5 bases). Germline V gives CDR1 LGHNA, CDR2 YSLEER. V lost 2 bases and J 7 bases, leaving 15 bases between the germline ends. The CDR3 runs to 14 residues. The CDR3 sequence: CASSQPQRLLEQYF. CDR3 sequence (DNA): TGCGCCAGCAGCCAACCTCAGAGACTACTGGAGCAGTACTTC.

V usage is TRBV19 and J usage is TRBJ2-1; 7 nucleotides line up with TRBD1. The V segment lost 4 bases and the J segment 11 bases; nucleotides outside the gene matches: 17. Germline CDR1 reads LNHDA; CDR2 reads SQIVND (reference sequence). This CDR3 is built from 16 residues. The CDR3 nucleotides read TGTGCCAGTAGTAGCATACCGACAGGGCTCGCTGTTCAGCAGTTCTTC. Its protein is CASSSIPTGLAVQQFF.

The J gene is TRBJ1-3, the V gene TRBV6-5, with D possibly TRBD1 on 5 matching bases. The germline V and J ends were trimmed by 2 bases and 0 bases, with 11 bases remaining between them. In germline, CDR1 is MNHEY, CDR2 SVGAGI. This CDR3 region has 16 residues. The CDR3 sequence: CASSYRGPPSGNTIYF. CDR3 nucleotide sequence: TGTGCCAGCAGTTACAGGGGCCCTCCCTCTGGAAACACCATATATTTT.

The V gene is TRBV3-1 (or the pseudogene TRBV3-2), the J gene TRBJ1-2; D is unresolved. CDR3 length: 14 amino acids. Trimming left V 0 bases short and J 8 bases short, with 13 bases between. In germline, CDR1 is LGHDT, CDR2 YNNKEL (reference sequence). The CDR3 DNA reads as TGTGCCAGCAGCCAAGATCTCGTGGGGAGAGGCTACACCTTC. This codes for CASSQDLVGRGYTF.

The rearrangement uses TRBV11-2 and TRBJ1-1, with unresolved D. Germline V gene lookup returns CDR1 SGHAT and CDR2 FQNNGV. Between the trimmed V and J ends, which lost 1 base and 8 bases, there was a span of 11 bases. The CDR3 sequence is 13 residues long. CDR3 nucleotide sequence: TGTGCCAGCAGCTTAGGGGTTGAGACAGAAGCTTTCTTT. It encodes CASSLGVETEAFF.

The CDR3 spells CASSQAGTSGTKETQYF. CDR3 DNA sequence: TGTGCCAGCAGCCAAGCGGGGACTAGCGGAACGAAAGAGACCCAGTACTTC. The chain carries TRBV3-1 (or the pseudogene TRBV3-2) and TRBJ2-5; TRBD2 matches at 11 bases. V trimming: 1 base; J trimming: 3 bases; junction bases outside the gene matches: 7. Germline CDR1 LGHDT, CDR2 YNNKEL (reference sequence). CDR3 length equals 17 residues.

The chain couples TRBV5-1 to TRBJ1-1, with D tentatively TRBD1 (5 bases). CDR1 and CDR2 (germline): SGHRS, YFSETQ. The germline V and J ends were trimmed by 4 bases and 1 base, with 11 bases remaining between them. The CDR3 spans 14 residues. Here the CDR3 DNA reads TGCGCCAGCAGCCCGGTCGGGGGGAACACTGAAGCTTTCTTT. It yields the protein CASSPVGGNTEAFF.

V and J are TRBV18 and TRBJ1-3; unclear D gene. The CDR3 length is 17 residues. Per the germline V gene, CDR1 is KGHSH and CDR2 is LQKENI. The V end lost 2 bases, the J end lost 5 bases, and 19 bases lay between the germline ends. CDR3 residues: CASSPVAEARTRNTIYF. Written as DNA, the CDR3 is TGTGCCAGCTCACCAGTAGCAGAAGCGAGAACTCGAAACACCATATATTTT.

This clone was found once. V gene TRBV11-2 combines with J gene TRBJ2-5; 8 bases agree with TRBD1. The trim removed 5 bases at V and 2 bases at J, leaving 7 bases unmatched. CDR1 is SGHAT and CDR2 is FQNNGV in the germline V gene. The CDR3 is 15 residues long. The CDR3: CASSLRDRIQETQYF. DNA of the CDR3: TGTGCCAGCAGCCTCCGGGACAGGATTCAAGAGACCCAGTACTTC.

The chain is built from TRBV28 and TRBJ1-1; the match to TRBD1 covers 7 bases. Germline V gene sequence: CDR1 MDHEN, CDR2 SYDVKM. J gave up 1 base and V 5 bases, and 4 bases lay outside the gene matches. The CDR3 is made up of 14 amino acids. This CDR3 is CASSPDRANTEAFF. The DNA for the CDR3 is TGTGCCAGCAGTCCCGACAGGGCGAACACTGAAGCTTTCTTT. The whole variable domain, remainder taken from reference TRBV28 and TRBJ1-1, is DVKVTQSSRYLVKRTGEKVFLECVQDMDHENMFWYRQDPGLGLRLIYFSYDVKMKEKGDIPEGYSVSREKKERFSLILESASTNQTSMYLCASSPDRANTEAFFGQGTRLTVV.

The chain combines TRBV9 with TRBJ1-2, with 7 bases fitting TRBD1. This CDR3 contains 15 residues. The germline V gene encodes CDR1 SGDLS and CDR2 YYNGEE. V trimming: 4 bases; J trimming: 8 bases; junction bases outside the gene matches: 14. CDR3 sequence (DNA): TGTGCCAGCAGCCCTCGGCAGAGACAGGGTGTAGGCTACACCTTC. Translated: CASSPRQRQGVGYTF. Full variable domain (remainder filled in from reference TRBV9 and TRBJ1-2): DSGVTQTPKHLITATGQRVTLRCSPRSGDLSVYWYQQSLDQGLQFLIQYYNGEERAKGNILERFSAQQFPDLHSELNLSSLELGDSALYFCASSPRQRQGVGYTFGSGTRLTVV.

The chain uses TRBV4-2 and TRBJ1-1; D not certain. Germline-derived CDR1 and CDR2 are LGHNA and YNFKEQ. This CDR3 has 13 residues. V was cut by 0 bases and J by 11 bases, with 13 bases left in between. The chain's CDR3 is CASSQDTGFRAFF. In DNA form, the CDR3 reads TGTGCCAGCAGCCAAGATACGGGATTTAGGGCTTTCTTT.